The 31 T cell receptor beta chains below were found in one sample sequenced in a study of graft-versus-host responses after intestinal transplantation (dated by TCRdb to the early 2020s). What this sample's time point label stands for: cells obtained before transplantation from donor or recipient. These TCRs are of unknown antigen specificity. The library was produced with the immunoSEQ multiplex PCR assay. Imported from immuneACCESS, the table was reduced by TCRdb to in-frame sequences with V and J called. These copies leave out some clones; in studies compared against another copy, an unresolved V gene accounts for under half, and the cause of the remainder is not known. The sample yields 85,000 to 100,000 clones; around 90% were counted once. Around 0.18% of the sample is taken by the ten largest. The material sequenced was unstimulated CD4+ T cells sorted from spleen or lymph node cells, taken before intestinal transplant. The receptors originated from a human donor who received an intestinal transplant.

This chain joins TRBV5-4 and TRBJ2-7; 9 nucleotides align to TRBD2. Germline V gene lookup returns CDR1 SGHNT and CDR2 YYREEE (reference sequence). This CDR3 contains 16 residues. The ends lost 2 bases at V and 7 bases at J; junction bases unmatched: 13. CDR3 DNA sequence: TGTGCCAGCAGCTTAGGTGCGGGAGGGCTCCTTGGGGAGCAGTACTTC. It translates to CASSLGAGGLLGEQYF.

The chain employs TRBV19 and TRBJ1-2; no definite D call. The CDR3 spans 14 residues. Germline CDR1 LNHDA, CDR2 SQIVND (reference sequence). With 1 base removed from V and 2 bases from J, the gap between germline ends came to 8 bases. CDR3 DNA sequence: TGTGCCAGTAGTATAGCCCCGGGGAACTATGGCTACACCTTC. Translating it yields CASSIAPGNYGYTF.

V gene TRBV29-1 combines with J gene TRBJ2-7; the D gene is possibly TRBD2 (6 bases). The CDR3 is 12 residues long. With 7 bases removed from V and 4 bases from J, the gap between germline ends came to 14 bases. Germline assignment: CDR1 SQVTM and CDR2 ANQGSEA. CDR3 in DNA: TGCAGCGCTAGCGCGGGGCGGTACGAGCAGTACTTC. It is translated as CSASAGRYEQYF.

The chain carries TRBV5-1 and TRBJ2-1, with 8 bases matching TRBD2. Unmatched junction bases numbered 6, after V lost 4 bases and J lost 3 bases. The germline gives CDR1 SGHRS, CDR2 YFSETQ. This CDR3 comprises 15 residues. The CDR3 DNA is TGCGCCAGCAGCGTTACTAGCGGATTCTACAATGAGCAGTTCTTC. It is translated as CASSVTSGFYNEQFF.

J is TRBJ2-5 and V is TRBV14; 9 bases map to TRBD2. V shed 6 bases and J 4 bases; nucleotides not matched to a gene: 9. The CDR3 runs to 15 residues. Germline V CDR1 and CDR2: SGHDN, FVKESK. CDR3 coding DNA: TGTGCCAGCAGTCTAGTAGCGGGAGAGTCAGAGACCCAGTACTTC. Its protein is CASSLVAGESETQYF.

This clone was seen once. The chain recombines TRBV28 with TRBJ2-6; 12 nucleotides align to TRBD2. Germline assignment: CDR1 MDHEN and CDR2 SYDVKM. The CDR3 runs to 18 residues. CDR3 sequence (DNA): TGTGCTTCGAAACACAGACTAGCGGGAGTAGTAGGGGCCAACGTCCTGACTTTC. Translation gives CASKHRLAGVVGANVLTF.

This chain uses TRBV7-2 with TRBJ2-6; D is ambiguous. This CDR3 comprises 18 residues. V was pared by 0 bases and J by 2 bases, with 14 bases between. Looked up from germline, CDR1 is SGHTA and CDR2 is FQGNSA. CDR3 residues: CASSLAGLPMPGANVLTF. The CDR3 region has the DNA TGTGCCAGCAGCTTAGCGGGCTTACCCATGCCTGGGGCCAACGTCCTGACTTTC.

The J gene is TRBJ2-7, the V gene TRBV12-5; a weak D match, TRBD1 (6 bases). This CDR3 is 13 amino acids long. Germline CDR1 is LGHNT and CDR2 is FRNRAP. Trimming pared 2 bases from V and 3 bases from J, leaving 8 bases between. CDR3 amino acids: CASGLRGFYEQYF. DNA of the CDR3: TGTGCTAGTGGTTTGAGGGGGTTCTACGAGCAGTACTTC.

V gene TRBV5-1 combines with J gene TRBJ2-6, with D hard to call. The CDR3 consists of 14 residues. The germline V gene encodes CDR1 SGHRS and CDR2 YFSETQ. Trimming took 6 bases from V and 1 from J, leaving 8 bases between them. The CDR3 DNA is TGCGCCAGCAAACTACAATCTGGGGCCAACGTCCTGACTTTC. Translation: CASKLQSGANVLTF.

V usage is TRBV4-1 and J usage is TRBJ2-4, with 11 nucleotides matching TRBD1. Germline loops: CDR1 MGHRA, CDR2 YSYEKL. The CDR3 contains 16 residues. V was pared by 1 base and J by 3 bases, with 2 bases of the junction left unmatched. CDR3 DNA: TGCGCCAGCAGCCAAGGGACAGGGGGCGGCAAAAACATTCAGTACTTC. This codes for CASSQGTGGGKNIQYF.

This chain joins TRBV5-1 and TRBJ2-5; 10 nucleotides agree with TRBD2. Germline trimming cut 0 bases from V and 5 bases from J; bases unmatched to any gene: 7. The CDR3 runs 16 residues. CDR1 and CDR2 from the germline V gene are SGHRS and YFSETQ. The CDR3 region is CASSLGLAGVRETQYF. CDR3 nucleotides: TGCGCCAGCAGCTTGGGGCTAGCGGGAGTGCGCGAGACCCAGTACTTC.

V gene TRBV4-3 combines with J gene TRBJ1-6; D possibly corresponds to TRBD1 (5 bases). This CDR3 region has 15 residues. The ends were cut back, 0 bases at V and 7 bases at J, with 10 bases in the middle. Germline-derived CDR1 and CDR2 are LGHNA and YSLEER. The DNA for the CDR3 is TGCGCCAGCAGCCAAGATAGTGACAGAAATTCACCCCTCCACTTT. The encoded protein is CASSQDSDRNSPLHF.

V usage is TRBV6-5 and J usage is TRBJ1-1, with D maybe TRBD1 (5 bases). The CDR3 is 13 amino acids. Germline CDR1 MNHEY, CDR2 SVGAGI. Trimming cost V 2 bases and J 1 base, with 5 bases left between them. CDR3 sequence: CASSYQGNTEAFF. The CDR3 coding sequence is TGTGCCAGCAGTTACCAGGGGAACACTGAAGCTTTCTTT.

The rearrangement links TRBV12-5 to TRBJ1-1, with TRBD1 as a possible D gene (6 bases). V lost 3 bases and J lost 6, with 20 bases in between. Per germline, CDR1 LGHNT and CDR2 FRNRAP. The CDR3 is made up of 16 amino acids. CDR3 region: CASGFPRTARPPEAFF. DNA of the CDR3: TGTGCTAGTGGTTTCCCCCGGACAGCCAGGCCCCCTGAAGCTTTCTTT.

This chain links TRBV5-6 with TRBJ2-1; the match to TRBD2 covers 9 bases. This CDR3 has 16 residues. Trimming cost V 1 base and J 4 bases; bases outside gene matches: 6. The V gene's germline CDR1 is SGHDT and CDR2 YYEEEE. The CDR3 bases are TGTGCCAGCAGCTTGTTAGCGGGGGACTTATACAATGAGCAGTTCTTC. Translated, it gives CASSLLAGDLYNEQFF.

The rearrangement links TRBV12-2 to TRBJ1-1; the table's D call, TRBD1, has no DNA check behind it. TRBV12-2 is tagged as a pseudogene. This CDR3 is 15 amino acids long. The CDR3 reads CASRLLDRKNTEAFF. CDR3 nucleotide sequence: TGTGCAAGTCGTCTACTGGACAGGAAGAACACTGAAGCTTTCTTT.

This chain links TRBV27 with TRBJ2-7; the match to TRBD2 covers 9 bases. There are 14 residues in the CDR3. With V trimmed by 11 bases and J by 2 bases, 10 bases remained unmatched. Per the germline V gene, CDR1 is MNHEY and CDR2 is SMNVEV (reference sequence). CDR3 sequence: CASQFERGAYEQYF. Here the CDR3 DNA reads TGTGCCTCACAGTTCGAGCGGGGGGCCTACGAGCAGTACTTC.

The chain employs TRBV4-1 and TRBJ2-3, with a weak D call TRBD2 (7 bases). This CDR3 has 17 residues. Germline-derived CDR1 and CDR2 are MGHRA and YSYEKL. Trimming removed 2 bases from V and 1 base from J, with 16 bases in between. The CDR3 loop reads CASSQPPWGGGTDTQYF. The CDR3 DNA reads TGCGCCAGCAGCCAACCCCCTTGGGGGGGCGGCACAGATACGCAGTATTTT.

The CDR3 DNA follows: TGTGCCAGTAGATTCTCGGACAGGGAGAGGCAGCCCCAGCATTTT. Translating gives CASRFSDRERQPQHF. The rearrangement uses TRBV19 and TRBJ1-5; 8 bases map to TRBD1. Unmatched junction bases numbered 11, after V lost 6 bases and J lost 7 bases. There are 15 residues in the CDR3. Per germline, CDR1 LNHDA and CDR2 SQIVND (reference sequence).

CDR3 region: CASSLIREDTQYF. The CDR3 DNA reads as TGTGCCAGCAGCTTAATCCGGGAGGATACGCAGTATTTT. This rearrangement joins TRBV7-3 to TRBJ2-3; D possibly corresponds to TRBD2 (6 bases). V lost 1 base and J 6 bases, leaving 8 bases between the germline ends. The germline V gene encodes CDR1 SGHTA and CDR2 FQGTGA. The CDR3 is made up of 13 amino acids.

This chain joins TRBV29-1 and TRBJ2-7; maybe TRBD1 (6 bases). Germline values: CDR1 SQVTM, CDR2 ANQGSEA. The CDR3 totals 13 residues. V lost 5 bases, J lost 2 bases, and 13 bases lay in between. CDR3: CSVTGSITYEQYF. CDR3 DNA sequence: TGCAGCGTTACAGGGTCCATCACCTACGAGCAGTACTTC.

The chain has TRBV7-2 and TRBJ2-7, with 7 positions matching TRBD2. In germline, CDR1 is SGHTA, CDR2 FQGNSA. The CDR3 totals 14 residues. Trimming at V came to 1 base and at J to 3 bases, leaving 3 bases not matched to a gene. The CDR3 DNA reads as TGTGCCAGCAGCTTAGAGGGACTATACTACGAGCAGTACTTC. As protein: CASSLEGLYYEQYF.

This chain links TRBV6-8 with TRBJ2-7; TRBD1 agrees at 7 bases. The CDR3 totals 17 residues. CDR1 MNHGY and CDR2 SAAAGT come from the germline V gene. V shed 6 bases and J 6 bases; nucleotides not matched to a gene: 20. The CDR3 is CASREIKLTGTGCEQYF. The DNA for the CDR3 is TGTGCCAGCAGGGAGATAAAGTTGACAGGGACGGGATGCGAGCAGTACTTC.

The V gene is TRBV5-1, the J gene TRBJ2-1; D unclear. Germline-derived CDR1 and CDR2 are SGHRS and YFSETQ. V dropped 3 bases and J dropped 4 bases, with 8 bases sitting between them. The CDR3 length is 13 residues. CDR3 in DNA: TGCGCCAGCAGCTCCCTTTCGTACAATGAGCAGTTCTTC. Translation gives CASSSLSYNEQFF.

The J gene is TRBJ2-5, the V gene TRBV11-2; 9 nucleotides line up with TRBD2. Trimming cost V 4 bases and J 4 bases; bases outside gene matches: 10. CDR1 and CDR2 (germline): SGHAT, FQNNGV. The CDR3 totals 16 residues. CDR3 coding DNA: TGTGCCAGCAGCTCGGGTGCTAGCGGGAAGGTAGAGACCCAGTACTTC. It translates to CASSSGASGKVETQYF.

J is TRBJ2-2 and V is TRBV4-1, with D perhaps matching TRBD1 (6 bases). The CDR3 loop spans 14 amino acids. V gave up 4 bases and J gave up 4 bases, with 10 bases separating them. Per the germline V gene, CDR1 is MGHRA and CDR2 is YSYEKL. CDR3 in amino acids: CASSRRGGTGELFF. In nucleotides, the CDR3 is TGCGCCAGCAGCCGGAGAGGGGGCACCGGGGAGCTGTTTTTT.

The gene calls are TRBV14 and TRBJ1-1, with TRBD1 matching over 8 bases. Germline values: CDR1 SGHDN, CDR2 FVKESK. This CDR3 contains 13 residues. V gave up 4 bases and J gave up 6 bases; unmatched junction bases: 4. The CDR3 DNA reads as TGTGCCAGCAGCCGACAGGGGTGGGCTGAAGCTTTCTTT. This gives the protein CASSRQGWAEAFF.

The gene calls are TRBV7-9 and TRBJ1-2; no firm D call. With 1 base removed from V and 7 bases from J, the gap between germline ends came to 7 bases. The CDR3 runs 12 residues. The germline V gene has CDR1 SEHNR and CDR2 FQNEAQ (reference sequence). DNA of the CDR3: TGTGCCAGCAGCTTAGGACAATTTGGCTACACCTTC. It translates to CASSLGQFGYTF. Full variable domain (remainder filled in from reference TRBV7-9 and TRBJ1-2): DTGVSQNPRHKITKRGQNVTFRCDPISEHNRLYWYRQTLGQGPEFLTYFQNEAQLEKSRLLSDRFSAERPKGSFSTLEIQRTEQGDSAMYLCASSLGQFGYTFGSGTRLTVV.

The chain employs TRBV5-1 and TRBJ1-1; 8 bases are shared with TRBD1. Per germline, CDR1 SGHRS and CDR2 YFSETQ. CDR3 size: 18 residues. V shed 1 base, J shed 2 bases, and the junction held 13 bases outside the gene matches. CDR3 amino acids: CASSLFSRAGGLNTEAFF. CDR3 in DNA: TGCGCCAGCAGCTTGTTTTCTAGAGCAGGGGGCCTAAACACTGAAGCTTTCTTT.

J is TRBJ2-2 and V is TRBV7-3; D possibly corresponds to TRBD1 (5 bases). Per the germline V gene, CDR1 is SGHTA and CDR2 is FQGTGA. Deletions cut 8 bases from V and 1 base from J, with 14 bases between. The CDR3 has 15 residues. CDR3 residues: CASSPDRRNTGELFF. CDR3 sequence (DNA): TGTGCCAGCTCCCCTGACAGACGGAACACCGGGGAGCTGTTTTTT.

The rearrangement links TRBV9 to TRBJ2-7; D perhaps matches TRBD2 (5 bases). Trimming stripped 4 bases from V and 0 bases from J, with 17 bases between. The germline V gene has CDR1 SGDLS and CDR2 YYNGEE. The CDR3 has 16 residues. The CDR3 sequence is CASSPSGVQLSYEQYF. CDR3 DNA: TGTGCCAGCAGCCCGTCCGGGGTGCAGCTCTCCTACGAGCAGTACTTC.